The T cell receptor (beta chain) described here comes from a study of identical twins. Study-wide points: Partly confounded zero-insertion analyses could result from invariant MAIT and iNKT cells. Findings came from cross-sectional statistics, without long-term follow-up of donors.

Healthy Caucasians supplied all donations. TCRdb reanalysed the 5' RACE reads using MiXCR and keeps one entry per CDR3 protein. The sample shows around 490,000 distinct CDR3 sequences, 20% to 25% of them seen only once. As to this clonotype: Its target is unknown.

The CDR3 is 17 residues long. Germline V gene sequence: CDR1 MNHEY, CDR2 SVGAGI. Unmatched junction bases numbered 6, after V lost 2 bases and J lost 0 bases. The sample was also linked to a second study, of yellow fever vaccine responses in identical twins.

What was sequenced was CD4+ T cells sorted from blood. The chain is built from TRBV6-5 and TRBJ2-3; 9 nucleotides match TRBD2. The receptor was isolated from a young woman in good health. The CDR3 DNA follows: TGTGCCAGCAGTTACGTATCTAGCGGGGCTAGCACAGATACGCAGTATTTT. As protein: CASSYVSSGASTDTQYF.